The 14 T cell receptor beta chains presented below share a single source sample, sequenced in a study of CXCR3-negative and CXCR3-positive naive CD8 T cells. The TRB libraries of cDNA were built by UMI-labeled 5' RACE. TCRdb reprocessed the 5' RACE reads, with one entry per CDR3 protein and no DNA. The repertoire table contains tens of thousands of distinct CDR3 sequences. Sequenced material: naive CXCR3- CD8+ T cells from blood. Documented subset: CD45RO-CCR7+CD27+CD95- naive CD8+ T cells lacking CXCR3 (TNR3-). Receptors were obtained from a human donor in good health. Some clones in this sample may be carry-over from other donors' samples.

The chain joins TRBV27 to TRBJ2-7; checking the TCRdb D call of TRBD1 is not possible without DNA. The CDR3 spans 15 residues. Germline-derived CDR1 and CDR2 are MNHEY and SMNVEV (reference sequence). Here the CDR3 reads CASSLSGAISYEQYF.

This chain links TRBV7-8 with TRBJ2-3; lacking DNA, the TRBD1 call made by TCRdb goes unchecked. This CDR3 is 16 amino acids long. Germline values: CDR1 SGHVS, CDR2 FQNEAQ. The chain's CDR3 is CASSSQDRGLADTQYF.

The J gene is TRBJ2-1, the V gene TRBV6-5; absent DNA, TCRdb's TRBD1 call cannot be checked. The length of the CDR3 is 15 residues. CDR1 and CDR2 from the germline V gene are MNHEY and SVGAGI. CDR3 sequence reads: CASRLSPGPQGQGFF.

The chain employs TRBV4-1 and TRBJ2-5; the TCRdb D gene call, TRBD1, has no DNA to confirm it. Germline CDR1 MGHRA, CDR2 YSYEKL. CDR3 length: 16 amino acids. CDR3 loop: CASSQVLQGQEETQYF.

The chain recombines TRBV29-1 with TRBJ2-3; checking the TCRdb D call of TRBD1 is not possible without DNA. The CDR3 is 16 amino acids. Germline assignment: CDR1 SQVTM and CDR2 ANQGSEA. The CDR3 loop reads CSATGVHGYLSDTQYF.

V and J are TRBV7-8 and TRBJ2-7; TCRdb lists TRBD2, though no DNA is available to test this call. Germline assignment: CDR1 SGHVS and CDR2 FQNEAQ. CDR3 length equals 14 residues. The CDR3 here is CASSSPGLAYEQYF.

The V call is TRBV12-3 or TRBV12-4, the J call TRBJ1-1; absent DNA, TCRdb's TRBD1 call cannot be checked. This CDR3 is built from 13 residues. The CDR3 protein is CASSPGGEAEAFF.

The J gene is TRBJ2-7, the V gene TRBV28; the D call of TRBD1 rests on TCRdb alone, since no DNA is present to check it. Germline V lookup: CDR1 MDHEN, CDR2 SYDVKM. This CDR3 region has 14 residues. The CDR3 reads CASSLLRGSNEQYF. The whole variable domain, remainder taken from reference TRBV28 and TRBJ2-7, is DVKVTQSSRYLVKRTGEKVFLECVQDMDHENMFWYRQDPGLGLRLIYFSYDVKMKEKGDIPEGYSVSREKKERFSLILESASTNQTSMYLCASSLLRGSNEQYFGPGTRLTVT.

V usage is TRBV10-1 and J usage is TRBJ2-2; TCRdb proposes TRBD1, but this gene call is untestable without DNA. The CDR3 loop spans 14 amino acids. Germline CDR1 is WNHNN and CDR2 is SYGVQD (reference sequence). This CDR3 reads CARRSRENTGELFF.

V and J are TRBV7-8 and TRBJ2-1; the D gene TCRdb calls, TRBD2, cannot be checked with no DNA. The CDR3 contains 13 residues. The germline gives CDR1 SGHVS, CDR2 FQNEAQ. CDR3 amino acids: CASSLALTSEQFF.

The CDR3 loop is CASAALANSYEQYF. The V call is TRBV28, the J call TRBJ2-7. This CDR3 is built from 14 residues. Germline V lookup: CDR1 MDHEN, CDR2 SYDVKM.

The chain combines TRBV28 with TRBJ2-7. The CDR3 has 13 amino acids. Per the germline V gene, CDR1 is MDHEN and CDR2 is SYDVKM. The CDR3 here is CASRDVSSYEQYF.

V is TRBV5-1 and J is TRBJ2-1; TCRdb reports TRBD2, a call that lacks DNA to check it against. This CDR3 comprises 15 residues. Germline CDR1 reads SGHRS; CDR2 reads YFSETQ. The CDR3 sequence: CASSFGETTYNEQFF.

The chain's CDR3 is CAISASGNYNEQFF. The genes are TRBV10-3 and TRBJ2-1; no DNA is available, so the TRBD2 call from TCRdb remains unchecked. The CDR3 is 14 amino acids. Germline CDR1 and CDR2: ENHRY and SYGVKD.